A single TCR beta chain is shown here with its context. Its matching antigen is unknown. These data belong to a study of T-cell reconstitution after alpha-beta-depleted transplantation in children. Trimming removed 6 bases from V and 4 bases from J; junction bases left unmatched: 11. The CDR3 sequence is 16 residues long. Study conclusions and caveats: At the one-year point after transplant, T-cell counts and TCRbeta diversity were found to come mostly from T cells that had been newly produced. Day-60 TCRbeta diversity that was high in some patients was derived from surviving recipient T cells and thymic progenitors.

TCRbeta library preparation incorporated unique molecular identifiers. In TCRdb, the PCR reads were re-called with MiXCR into one record per CDR3 protein. The sample consists of approximately 1,000,000 distinct CDR3 sequences, roughly 31% of them appearing once. The source of this sequence is a boy under three years old who had a stem cell transplant for SCID, so the T cells may come from the graft donor. V and J are TRBV12-3 or TRBV12-4 and TRBJ1-5, with 8 bases matching TRBD1. The sequenced sample was PBMCs, mostly from graft donor cells, obtained 360 days after TCRalphabeta/CD19-depleted stem cell transplant. In nucleotides, the CDR3 is TGTGCCAGCAGGAACGGACAGGGATTAGCGAATCAGCCCCAGCATTTT. It codes for CASRNGQGLANQPQHF.